This section outlines one T cell receptor (beta chain) sequence together with its context. V lost 9 bases and J 4 bases, leaving 15 bases between the germline ends. The CDR3 runs 13 residues. Per germline, CDR1 LNHDA and CDR2 SQIVND (reference sequence). After extraction with the RNeasy kit, roughly 0.45 to 1 ug of the RNA was reverse transcribed using random hexamers. From the immunoSEQ multiplex PCR reads, TCRdb called clonotypes with MiXCR, one entry per CDR3 protein. The repertoire has under 200,000 distinct CDR3 sequences, about 91% of them found once; the top ten carry 0.075% to 0.095%. These data belong to a study of CD8 T cells in Susac syndrome.

Sequences were obtained from CD4+ T cells from PBMCs. The rearrangement joins TRBV19 to TRBJ1-2, with D possibly matching TRBD1 (5 bases). The sequence was collected from a human donor with Susac syndrome. DNA of the CDR3: TGTGCCAGCACCCAAGAGGGGCTCTATGGCTACACCTTC. Its translation: CASTQEGLYGYTF.